The T cell receptor beta chain under discussion was sequenced for a study of preoperative IRX-2 immunotherapy in early breast cancer. This sample's treatment: preoperative locoregional IRX-2 cytokine immunotherapy. Preoperative locoregional IRX-2 cytokine immunotherapy was tested in the phase Ib source study. The germline V gene encodes CDR1 MDHEN and CDR2 SYDVKM. This CDR3 region has 15 residues. V lost 4 bases and J lost 0, with 9 bases in between. TCRdb's copy holds only in-frame clones and misses some; the assay was immunoSEQ multiplex PCR. The repertoire holds about 32,000 clones, with less than 90% as singletons. This clone was observed a few times.

The chain has TRBV28 and TRBJ1-4; D uncertain. The sequencing here drew on lymph node tissue, taken from a patient treated with IRX-2 immunotherapy. This receptor was taken from a human donor with breast cancer. This CDR3 reads CASSSYSATNEKLFF. The CDR3 region has the DNA TGTGCCAGCAGTTCCTATTCTGCAACTAATGAAAAACTGTTTTTT.